This T cell receptor (beta chain) was retrieved from a study of OX40 agonist ivuxolimab in advanced cancers. Study-level information: Ivuxolimab doses were 0.01, 0.1, 0.3, 1.5, 3 or 10 mg/kg every 2 weeks. Patients receiving dose escalation had hepatocellular carcinoma, melanoma, renal cell or head and neck cancer. Three patients got partial responses; one had hepatocellular carcinoma and two had cutaneous melanoma.

Samples of blood were obtained at baseline, on cycle 4 day 1, and on cycle 7 day 1. After removal of 7 bases from V and 3 bases from J, the junction contained 10 bases not matched to a gene. From germline, CDR1 is MDHEN and CDR2 SYDVKM. The CDR3 length is 15 residues. This clone is a singleton in its sample. Libraries were prepared by immunoSEQ multiplex PCR; TCRdb keeps only in-frame clonotypes and omits some of them. The sample shows fewer than 70,000 clones, less than 95% of them seen only once. This sequence originates from an adult with an advanced solid tumor such as melanoma, head and neck, liver or kidney cancer. This chain uses TRBV28 with TRBJ2-3; 7 nucleotides agree with TRBD2. The source material was CD4+ or CD8+ T cells sorted from blood, sampled in a trial of the OX40 agonist ivuxolimab. CDR3 in amino acids: CASTDPGGGTDTQYF. The CDR3 coding sequence is TGTGCCAGCACTGATCCGGGGGGAGGTACAGATACGCAGTATTTT.